The rows below give T cell receptor beta chains drawn from one sample of a study of spatial heterogeneity in lung cancer. TCRdb recomputed calls from the 5' RACE reads with MiXCR, one row per CDR3 protein. The table has around 1,200 distinct CDR3 sequences, under 30% seen once. The sequenced sample was PBMCs, obtained at follow-up. These receptors came from a male donor with early-stage non-small cell lung cancer. The CDR3 runs from the conserved cysteine through the conserved F or W. A D gene is named only where the DNA matches it firmly. Only some rows state a clone size, as once, few, many or a class for expanded clones.

few	TRBJ1-2	TRBV7-9	.	TGTGCCAGCAGCCCAATCACTGGGGGCTACACCTTC	CASSPITGGYTF
.	TRBJ2-1	TRBV30	TRBD2	TGTGCCTGGAGTGTACGGACTAGCGGGAGGAACAATGAGCAGTTCTTC	CAWSVRTSGRNNEQFF
.	TRBJ1-1	TRBV27	.	TGTGCCAGCAGTTTGACCTGGGCGAACACTGAAGCTTTCTTT	CASSLTWANTEAFF
hyperexpanded	TRBJ2-7	TRBV18	TRBD2	TGTGCCAGCTCACCGGGGAGGGACGAGCAGTACTTC	CASSPGRDEQYF
many	TRBJ1-2	TRBV20-1	.	TGCAGTGCTATCGACCGACGGAAATATGAAGGCTACACCTTC	CSAIDRRKYEGYTF
many	TRBJ2-7	TRBV4-2	.	TGTGCCAGCAGCCGAGACTCCTACGAGCAGTACTTC	CASSRDSYEQYF
large	TRBJ2-6	TRBV7-9	.	TGTGCCAGCAGCTTAGGCTCTGGGGCCAACGTCCTGACTTTC	CASSLGSGANVLTF
medium-sized	TRBJ2-7	TRBV7-9	.	TGTGCCAGCAGCGCCACAACAGGAAATGAGCAGTACTTC	CASSATTGNEQYF
medium-sized	TRBJ2-5	TRBV24-1	.	TGTGCCACCAGTGGAGGGGCGGTGGAGACCCAGTACTTC	CATSGGAVETQYF
.	TRBJ2-2	TRBV7-8	.	TGTGCCAGCAGCTTATTGCTCACCGGGGAGCTGTTTTTT	CASSLLLTGELFF
few	TRBJ2-1	TRBV28	.	TGTGCCAGCAGTTTAGACAATGAGCAGTTCTTC	CASSLDNEQFF
large	TRBJ2-1	TRBV20-1	TRBD1	TGCAGTGCTAGAATACCCGGGACAGGGTTTGGTTTGGGCAATGAGCAGTTCTTC	CSARIPGTGFGLGNEQFF
large	TRBJ1-6	TRBV30	.	TGTGCCTGGACTGAGGAGAGCTCCTATAATTCACCCCTCCACTTT	CAWTEESSYNSPLHF
large	TRBJ2-1	TRBV18	TRBD1	TGTGCCAGCTCACCCATGCGGGGACAGGGTAAATATGAGCAGTTCTTC	CASSPMRGQGKYEQFF
few	TRBJ2-3	TRBV28	TRBD1	TGTGCCAGCAATCCTAGCCCAGGGGGCGCTAGCACAGATACGCAGTATTTT	CASNPSPGGASTDTQYF
medium-sized	TRBJ1-6	TRBV15	.	TGTGCCACCACCCGGGGGAGAAATTCACCCCTCCACTTT	CATTRGRNSPLHF
many	TRBJ2-1	TRBV29-1	TRBD1	TGCAGCGTTGAGTGGGGGACAGGGTTGGATGAGCAGTTCTTC	CSVEWGTGLDEQFF
.	TRBJ2-3	TRBV7-9	.	TGTGCCAGCAGCTTAGCTTCAGATACGCAGTATTTT	CASSLASDTQYF
many	TRBJ1-1	TRBV6-2/TRBV6-3	.	TGTGCCAGCAGTTACGGGCGCACTGAAGCTTTCTTT	CASSYGRTEAFF
.	TRBJ2-1	TRBV6-2/TRBV6-3	.	TGTGCCAGCATGGGCTCCAGCTCCTACAATGAGCAGTTCTTC	CASMGSSSYNEQFF
few	TRBJ2-1	TRBV28	.	TGTGCCAGCAGTTTACCCCGGGGCCACGGCGGTGAGCAGTTCTTC	CASSLPRGHGGEQFF
large	TRBJ2-5	TRBV19	.	TGTGCCAGTAGTACCCGCCAAGAGGAGACCCAGTACTTC	CASSTRQEETQYF
medium-sized	TRBJ1-2	TRBV6-1	.	TGTGCCAGCAGTGTCGGGAACTATGGCTACACCTTC	CASSVGNYGYTF
.	TRBJ2-7	TRBV6-6	.	TGTGCCAGCAGTTACCCGGACTACCACGAGCAGTACTTC	CASSYPDYHEQYF
many	TRBJ1-2	TRBV3-1	TRBD1	TGTGCCAGCAGCCAGAATACCGGGACAGAAAATGACTACACCTTC	CASSQNTGTENDYTF
large	TRBJ2-2	TRBV5-1	.	TGCGCCAGCAGCCACCTGATGGAGGCGAACACCGGGGAGCTGTTTTTT	CASSHLMEANTGELFF
medium-sized	TRBJ2-5	TRBV20-1	TRBD2	TGCAGTGCTAGAGATAGCGGGAGGCCGGGAGAGACCCAGTACTTC	CSARDSGRPGETQYF
large	TRBJ2-3	TRBV7-7	.	TGTGCCAGCAGCCCCTGGGAACTTGCAGATACGCAGTATTTT	CASSPWELADTQYF
many	TRBJ2-7	TRBV7-6	TRBD1	TGTGCCAGCAGCCGGACAGGGGACGAATGGGTCTACGAGCAGTACTTC	CASSRTGDEWVYEQYF
medium-sized	TRBJ1-1	TRBV7-9	.	TGTGCCAGCAGCTTGGGACTTAGGAACACTGAAGCTTTCTTT	CASSLGLRNTEAFF
medium-sized	TRBJ2-1	TRBV5-1	TRBD2	TGCGCCAGCAGCCCAGCGGGAGAAGGCGGCGATGAGCAGTTCTTC	CASSPAGEGGDEQFF
few	TRBJ2-2	TRBV29-1	TRBD1	TGCAGCGCCGAGACAGGGGAAGTGCGCAGGGAGCTGTTTTTT	CSAETGEVRRELFF
hyperexpanded	TRBJ2-7	TRBV7-6	.	TGTGCCAGCAGCTTAGGGGGGCCCGTGACAGTAAATGAGCAGTACTTC	CASSLGGPVTVNEQYF
large	TRBJ2-2	TRBV10-3	TRBD2	TGTGCCACCCTAGCGGGGCCGAACACCGGGGAGCTGTTTTTT	CATLAGPNTGELFF
.	TRBJ2-1	TRBV4-2	TRBD2	TGTGCCAGCAGCCAAGACCTGGTGACTAGCGTGGCCTACAATGAGCAGTTCTTC	CASSQDLVTSVAYNEQFF
.	TRBJ2-7	TRBV28	TRBD2	TGTGCCAGCCAGGGCGGGAGTCCCTCCGAGCAGTACTTC	CASQGGSPSEQYF
many	TRBJ2-2	TRBV19	.	TGTGCCAGTAGTAAGTTCGCCGGGGAGCTGTTTTTT	CASSKFAGELFF
large	TRBJ2-1	TRBV18	.	TGTGCCAGCTCACCAAGGGCAGGTCACAATGAGCAGTTCTTC	CASSPRAGHNEQFF
.	TRBJ1-5	TRBV7-2	.	TGTGCCAGCAGCGGTGGGACGTACTCTGGCAATCAGCCCCAGCATTTT	CASSGGTYSGNQPQHF
many	TRBJ2-2	TRBV27	.	TGTGCCAGCGGCCGACTGACCAACACCGGGGAGCTGTTTTTT	CASGRLTNTGELFF
medium-sized	TRBJ2-3	TRBV15	.	TGTGCCACCAGCGTTAGTACAGATACGCAGTATTTT	CATSVSTDTQYF
medium-sized	TRBJ1-6	TRBV4-1	TRBD1	TGCGCCAGCAGCCCGACAGGGGACAATTCACCCCTCCACTTT	CASSPTGDNSPLHF
large	TRBJ2-7	TRBV10-3	TRBD2	TGTGCCACGACAACGGCGGGAGGAGCCTACGAGCAGTACTTC	CATTTAGGAYEQYF
large	TRBJ2-2	TRBV24-1	TRBD2	TGTGCCACCAGTGACGGACTAGCGGGATTGAACGGGGAGCTGTTTTTT	CATSDGLAGLNGELFF
medium-sized	TRBJ1-2	TRBV18	.	TGTGCCAGCTCACCACCGTCAGGCTATGGCTACACCTTC	CASSPPSGYGYTF
.	TRBJ2-3	TRBV5-6	.	TGTGCCAGCAGCTCCCGTCCCGCAGATACGCAGTATTTT	CASSSRPADTQYF
.	TRBJ2-1	TRBV10-2	.	TGCGCCAGCAGTGATTGGACAAGCGCCAATGAGCAGTTCTTC	CASSDWTSANEQFF
few	TRBJ2-2	TRBV11-2	.	TGTGCCAGCAACCAACAGAACACCGGGGAGCTGTTTTTT	CASNQQNTGELFF
few	TRBJ2-2	TRBV7-8	TRBD1	TGTGCCAGCAGCTCCGGACAGGGTGGGACCGGGGAGCTGTTTTTT	CASSSGQGGTGELFF
medium-sized	TRBJ2-5	TRBV10-3	.	TGTGCCATCAGTGAATACAGCGGAGAGACCCAGTACTTC	CAISEYSGETQYF
few	TRBJ2-2	TRBV5-4	.	TGTGCCAGCAGTCCCCTAGAGGGCACCGGGGAGCTGTTTTTT	CASSPLEGTGELFF
.	TRBJ2-7	TRBV6-5	TRBD2	TGTGCCAGCAGTATATTTAGCGGGATTGGCTACGAGCAGTACTTC	CASSIFSGIGYEQYF
.	TRBJ2-3	TRBV12-3/TRBV12-4	.	TGTGCCAGCAGTTTATTTCGTTCAGATACGCAGTATTTT	CASSLFRSDTQYF